The present entry profiles one T cell receptor beta chain with its context. The data were taken from a study of blood T cell repertoires in COVID-19. The wider study: Spain, Italy and the United States supplied samples that represented acute and convalescent COVID-19. In each case, the material was cDNA or gDNA derived from T cells, B-cell-depleted T cells, or PBMCs.

Per the original data handling: Amplification with reference gene primers provided the estimates of nucleated cell counts. Sequenced by immunoSEQ multiplex PCR; TCRdb stores in-frame clones only, minus some. V and J calls and clone size are copied from that table; D and trimming were computed from the DNA. The data hold about 200,000 clones, with about nine tenths observed a single time. The V end was cut by 6 bases, the J end by 13 bases, with 22 bases between. This CDR3 spans 14 amino acids. The V gene's germline CDR1 is SGHTA and CDR2 FQGNSA. Sequencing was carried out using peripheral blood. This receptor was taken from an elderly man with acute or convalescent COVID-19. The chain uses TRBV7-2 and TRBJ2-1; D remains ambiguous. CDR3 protein: CASSSALLGSSQFF. The DNA of the CDR3 is TGTGCCAGCAGTTCGGCGCTCCTAGGATCATCCCAGTTCTTC. Together with reference TRBV7-2 and TRBJ2-1, the CDR3 gives the full variable domain: GAGVSQSPSNKVTEKGKDVELRCDPISGHTALYWYRQSLGQGLEFLIYFQGNSAPDKSGLPSDRFSAERTGGSVSTLTIQRTQQEDSAVYLCASSSALLGSSQFFGPGTRLTVL.